A single sample gave rise to the 22 T cell receptor beta chains below, sequenced in a study of blood T cells in healthy people across ages. For the second PCR, which ran for roughly 7 to 11 cycles, a sample-barcoded 5' primer and a J-beta primer mix were used. In TCRdb, the 5' RACE reads were re-called with MiXCR into one record per CDR3 protein. Of hundreds of thousands of distinct CDR3 sequences in the sample, under 80% were seen once. The sample consisted of blood. The source is a man aged 30 to 45 in good health.

The gene calls are TRBV18 and TRBJ2-7; D might be TRBD1 (6 bases). The CDR3 contains 15 residues. Looked up from germline, CDR1 is KGHSH and CDR2 is LQKENI. Trimming pared 3 bases from V and 3 bases from J, leaving 15 bases between. CDR3 coding DNA: TGTGCCAGCTCACCGGGTGTTGGGACAAACTACGAGCAGTACTTC. This codes for CASSPGVGTNYEQYF.

The rearrangement joins TRBV2 to TRBJ2-7; 11 nucleotides match TRBD2. The V segment lost 6 bases and the J segment 3 bases; nucleotides outside the gene matches: 4. The CDR3 is made up of 14 amino acids. CDR1 is SNHLY, CDR2 FYNNEI, per germline. DNA for the CDR3: TGTGCCAGCAGCAGACTAGCGGGGAACTACGAGCAGTACTTC. Protein product: CASSRLAGNYEQYF.

The chain recombines TRBV5-4 with TRBJ2-6; D is possibly TRBD1 (6 bases). CDR3 length: 16 residues. V shed 4 bases and J shed 3 bases, with 14 bases lying between them. CDR1 is SGHNT, CDR2 YYREEE, per germline (reference sequence). The CDR3 bases are TGTGCCAGCAGCCTGTTCTACAGGGATGGGGCCAACGTCCTGACTTTC. Translated: CASSLFYRDGANVLTF.

The rearrangement links TRBV7-2 to TRBJ2-2, with TRBD2 matching over 14 bases. V was pared by 5 bases and J by 5 bases, with 7 bases of the junction left unmatched. Germline CDR1 is SGHTA and CDR2 is FQGNSA. This CDR3 is 17 amino acids long. In nucleotides, the CDR3 is TGTGCCAGCAGCCCGGGACTAGCGGGAGTTTTAACCGGGGAGCTGTTTTTT. This codes for CASSPGLAGVLTGELFF.

The V gene is TRBV4-2, the J gene TRBJ2-3; TRBD2 might be the D (5 bases). The germline V gene encodes CDR1 LGHNA and CDR2 YNFKEQ. V was shortened by 3 bases and J by 1 base, with 8 bases between the two germline ends. The CDR3 runs to 14 residues. The CDR3, as DNA: TGTGCCAGCAGCCAGGGAGAGGGCACAGATACGCAGTATTTT. Encoded protein: CASSQGEGTDTQYF.

The chain combines TRBV2 with TRBJ2-6, with a tentative D call TRBD2 (5 bases). The CDR3 runs 14 residues. Trimming shortened V by 0 bases and J by 6 bases, and 6 bases separated the two germline ends. Germline V gene sequence: CDR1 SNHLY, CDR2 FYNNEI. CDR3 coding DNA: TGTGCCAGCAGTGAAGCGAGGGAGGCCAACGTCCTGACTTTC. Residues: CASSEAREANVLTF.

The chain combines TRBV20-1 with TRBJ1-5, with D uncertain. Germline V gene lookup returns CDR1 DFQATT and CDR2 SNEGSKA (reference sequence). Trimming shortened V by 0 bases and J by 11 bases, and 20 bases separated the two germline ends. The length of the CDR3 is 15 residues. The CDR3 reads CSARDVSGGSPTQHF. The CDR3 coding sequence is TGCAGTGCTAGAGACGTCAGCGGCGGCTCCCCTACCCAGCATTTT.

This clonotype appeared a few times. The chain combines TRBV7-2 with TRBJ2-3; 11 bases align to TRBD1. CDR3 length: 15 amino acids. Germline CDR1 reads SGHTA; CDR2 reads FQGNSA. The V segment lost 5 bases and the J segment 4 bases; nucleotides outside the gene matches: 5. The CDR3 spells CASSLGTGGSDTQYF. CDR3 sequence (DNA): TGTGCCAGCAGCCTGGGGACAGGGGGTTCAGATACGCAGTATTTT.

A few counts support this clonotype. The chain uses TRBV5-1 and TRBJ1-6; D may be TRBD1 (5 bases). This CDR3 region has 16 residues. Germline V gives CDR1 SGHRS, CDR2 YFSETQ. V was clipped by 4 bases and J by 7 bases, with 18 bases between them. The CDR3 sequence: CASSPRAESINSPLHF. The CDR3 coding sequence is TGCGCCAGCAGCCCCAGGGCCGAATCCATAAATTCACCCCTCCACTTT.

The rearrangement links TRBV4-3 to TRBJ2-5; D uncertain. The CDR3 loop spans 16 amino acids. CDR1 is LGHNA and CDR2 is YSLEER in the germline V gene. V lost 0 bases, J lost 2 bases, and 13 bases lay in between. CDR3 in amino acids: CASSQERMVIQETQYF. CDR3 coding DNA: TGCGCCAGCAGCCAAGAACGGATGGTAATACAAGAGACCCAGTACTTC.

In its sample, this clonotype was seen once. The V and J genes are TRBV24-1 and TRBJ2-7; 8 nucleotides match TRBD1. Germline V lookup: CDR1 KGHDR, CDR2 SFDVKD. J was trimmed by 5 bases and V by 5 bases; bases with no gene match: 7. The CDR3 length is 14 residues. The CDR3: CATSGGQGRNEQYF. In DNA, the CDR3 is TGTGCCACCAGTGGTGGACAGGGTCGCAACGAGCAGTACTTC.

This clonotype was counted a few times. The chain combines TRBV7-9 with TRBJ2-1; unclear D gene. The CDR3 is 14 amino acids. V gave up 7 bases and J gave up 0 bases, with 10 bases separating them. Per germline, CDR1 SEHNR and CDR2 FQNEAQ (reference sequence). The chain's CDR3 is CASKYTSSYNEQFF. The CDR3 DNA follows: TGTGCCAGCAAGTATACGAGCTCCTACAATGAGCAGTTCTTC.

This clonotype was seen repeatedly, ten times or more. This sequence joins TRBV6-1 and TRBJ2-3; 10 bases align to TRBD2. The CDR3 runs 15 residues. The trim removed 3 bases at V and 3 bases at J, leaving 3 bases unmatched. Germline V gene lookup returns CDR1 MNHNS and CDR2 SASEGT. CDR3 sequence reads: CASSDPGLATDTQYF. In DNA form, the CDR3 reads TGTGCCAGCAGTGACCCGGGACTAGCGACAGATACGCAGTATTTT.

This clonotype has only one observation. The chain joins TRBV5-1 to TRBJ2-5, with TRBD1 identical over 7 bases. Unmatched junction bases numbered 10, after V lost 2 bases and J lost 3 bases. Germline CDR1 and CDR2: SGHRS and YFSETQ. The CDR3 length is 16 residues. The CDR3 loop reads CASSLGQAKTKETQYF. DNA for the CDR3: TGCGCCAGCAGCTTAGGACAGGCAAAGACGAAAGAGACCCAGTACTTC.

In its sample, this clonotype was seen once. The DNA of the CDR3 is TGTGCCAGCATCACGGGACCCACAGATACGCAGTATTTT. It codes for CASITGPTDTQYF. The chain carries TRBV28 and TRBJ2-3, with D possibly being TRBD1 or TRBD2 (5 bases each). Germline V CDR1 and CDR2: MDHEN, SYDVKM. The CDR3 has 13 amino acids. Deletions cut 7 bases from V and 2 bases from J, with 10 bases between. Drawing the rest from reference TRBV28 and TRBJ2-3, the complete variable domain is DVKVTQSSRYLVKRTGEKVFLECVQDMDHENMFWYRQDPGLGLRLIYFSYDVKMKEKGDIPEGYSVSREKKERFSLILESASTNQTSMYLCASITGPTDTQYFGPGTRLTVL.

In its sample, this clonotype was seen many times. The J gene is TRBJ1-1, the V gene TRBV6-2 or TRBV6-3; D perhaps matches TRBD1 (6 bases). This CDR3 spans 13 amino acids. Deletions cut 8 bases from V and 1 base from J, with 11 bases between. The germline CDR1 and CDR2 sequences are MNHEY and SVGEGT. CDR3 nucleotide sequence: TGTGCCAGCCGGACAGTATCGAACACTGAAGCTTTCTTT. It is translated as CASRTVSNTEAFF.

V usage is TRBV27 and J usage is TRBJ2-1; 7 bases match TRBD1. Looked up from germline, CDR1 is MNHEY and CDR2 is SMNVEV (reference sequence). Trimming removed 4 bases from V and 9 bases from J; junction bases left unmatched: 15. The CDR3 loop spans 16 amino acids. The chain's CDR3 is CASSSSQDRISSEQFF. The CDR3 DNA sequence: TGTGCCAGCAGTTCTTCCCAGGACAGGATTTCGAGTGAGCAGTTCTTC.

This clonotype appeared once. This sequence joins TRBV13 and TRBJ1-1; 9 nucleotides align to TRBD1. Per the germline V gene, CDR1 is PRHDT and CDR2 is FYEKMQ (reference sequence). V dropped 5 bases and J dropped 5; count of bases not matched to a gene: 6. The CDR3 loop spans 14 amino acids. The CDR3 region has the DNA TGTGCCAGCAGCCCGGAGACAGGGGGAACTGAAGCTTTCTTT. Its translation is CASSPETGGTEAFF. Full variable domain (remainder filled in from reference TRBV13 and TRBJ1-1): AAGVIQSPRHLIKEKRETATLKCYPIPRHDTVYWYQQGPGQDPQFLISFYEKMQSDKGSIPDRFSAQQFSDYHSELNMSSLELGDSALYFCASSPETGGTEAFFGQGTRLTVV.

The chain couples TRBV5-5 to TRBJ2-7; TRBD2 is a possible D gene (7 bases). The DNA matches TRBJ2-1 better at its end, which makes the J call doubtful. Germline assignment: CDR1 SGHKS and CDR2 YYEKEE (reference sequence). The CDR3 loop spans 13 amino acids. The CDR3, as DNA: TGTGCCAGCAGCTTCCCGGGGGGCGATGAGCAGTTCTTC. It specifies CASSFPGGDEQFF.

This clonotype was recorded a few times. The chain is built from TRBV25-1 and TRBJ2-5; D not certain. Trimming left V 6 bases short and J 4 bases short, with 12 bases between. Germline loops: CDR1 MGHDK, CDR2 SYGVNS. The CDR3 has 13 amino acids. The CDR3 sequence is CASRQTTGETQYF. The CDR3, as DNA: TGTGCCAGCAGACAGACCACTGGAGAGACCCAGTACTTC.

This chain uses TRBV6-2 or TRBV6-3 with TRBJ2-7; D is perhaps TRBD2 (6 bases). This CDR3 is 12 amino acids long. V lost 8 bases and J 7 bases, leaving 15 bases between the germline ends. Germline assignment: CDR1 MNHEY and CDR2 SVGEGT. CDR3 nucleotides: TGTGCCAGCCGCGGAGATGCGGGGGAGCAGTACTTC. Translated, it gives CASRGDAGEQYF.

The chain uses TRBV27 and TRBJ2-1; 9 positions agree with TRBD1. The CDR3 runs 15 residues. Germline loops: CDR1 MNHEY, CDR2 SMNVEV (reference sequence). Trimming took 5 bases from V and 5 from J; bases not matched to a gene: 7. CDR3: CASSLGQGINNEQFF. CDR3 DNA sequence: TGTGCCAGCAGTCTTGGACAGGGGATTAACAATGAGCAGTTCTTC.